Listed below are T cell receptor beta chains from one sample, sequenced in a study of T cell repertoires in cytomegalovirus infection. A single record per CDR3 protein comes from TCRdb applying MiXCR to the reads. The table shows hundreds of thousands of distinct CDR3 sequences, with approximately 10% occurring only once. The material sequenced was PBMCs. These receptors were obtained from a human donor in good health (CMV status not recorded). Some clones in this sample may be carry-over from other donors' samples. CDR3s include the opening cysteine and the closing phenylalanine or tryptophan. Fields, in order: D gene, V gene, J gene, CDR3 protein. D genes are given only for firm matches.

>-|TRBV12-3/TRBV12-4|TRBJ2-6
CASSLSSGANVLTF
>-|TRBV7-2|TRBJ2-3
CASSPDLPSTDTQYF
>-|TRBV20-1|TRBJ2-5
CSAQGLGETQYF
>TRBD2|TRBV7-2|TRBJ2-3
CASSSDGTSGGSTDTQYF
>TRBD2|TRBV6-4|TRBJ2-3
CASSARGVSTDTQYF
>-|TRBV2|TRBJ2-1
CASSLWDSTTEQFF
>TRBD2|TRBV20-1|TRBJ2-7
CSANLAGVRYEQYF
>-|TRBV7-9|TRBJ1-2
CASSLGVLGNYGYTF
>TRBD1|TRBV20-1|TRBJ1-6
CSARRQGDNSPLHF
>-|TRBV7-2|TRBJ1-5
CASSFQASGRKYSNQPQHF
>-|TRBV7-9|TRBJ2-5
CASNPDKGETQYF
>-|TRBV3-1|TRBJ2-1
CASSQEGAPYNEQFF
>-|TRBV9|TRBJ1-5
CASSARDINQPQHF
>-|TRBV5-5|TRBJ2-2
CASSPPGADTGELFF
>-|TRBV7-2|TRBJ2-1
CASSLNRGYNEQFF
>TRBD2|TRBV10-3|TRBJ2-7
CAISANDGGTYEQYF
>-|TRBV2|TRBJ2-5
CASSDIAIQETQYF
>TRBD1|TRBV20-1|TRBJ1-1
CSARDSLTEAFF
>TRBD1|TRBV4-1|TRBJ2-3
CASSSTGAADTQYF
>-|TRBV18|TRBJ1-6
CASSKGDGNSPLHF
>TRBD2|TRBV10-3|TRBJ2-7
CAISDGGGTYEQYF
>-|TRBV14|TRBJ2-7
CASSQRLGEQYF
>TRBD1|TRBV28|TRBJ1-2
CASSHRGTGNYGYTF
>-|TRBV28|TRBJ2-3
CASQDRALTDTQYF
>TRBD2|TRBV7-2|TRBJ2-2
CASSIGLAVGLTGELFF
>TRBD1|TRBV20-1|TRBJ2-7
CSAEVPGQGNEQYF
>-|TRBV28|TRBJ2-1
CASSQSWNEQFF
>TRBD1|TRBV18|TRBJ1-3
CASSPGQLNSGNTIYF
>-|TRBV4-2|TRBJ1-1
CASSPKVGEGTEAFF
>-|TRBV4-2|TRBJ1-1
CASSLLGARDDTEAFF
>-|TRBV5-5|TRBJ1-5
CASSLAGELPSNQPQHF
>-|TRBV9|TRBJ2-1
CASSPEGGAEWRFF
>-|TRBV20-1|TRBJ1-4
CSASGWDPTNEKLFF
>TRBD1|TRBV20-1|TRBJ2-3
CSARRWDRGFADTQYF
>-|TRBV28|TRBJ2-2
CASLLGGNTGELFF
>-|TRBV19|TRBJ2-2
CASRETANTGELFF
>-|TRBV2|TRBJ2-2
CASRGSRNTGELFF
>-|TRBV20-1|TRBJ1-5
CSARRESSYQPQHF
>-|TRBV19|TRBJ2-2
CASTEGGFVGELFF
>TRBD2|TRBV10-3|TRBJ2-7
CAISGTSDYEQYF
>TRBD2|TRBV5-4|TRBJ2-3
CASSPGIPAGATDTQYF
>TRBD1|TRBV7-9|TRBJ2-1
CASSLGQNNEQFF
>-|TRBV19|TRBJ1-6
CASSIEAGGRADSPLHF
>-|TRBV7-2|TRBJ2-1
CASSLEQDGEQFF
>TRBD1|TRBV18|TRBJ1-6
CASSPTGVGSPLHF
>TRBD1|TRBV4-1|TRBJ1-5
CASSQGQGISTVINQPQHF
>TRBD1|TRBV6-2/TRBV6-3|TRBJ2-1
CASSPGQGNEQFF
>TRBD1|TRBV15|TRBJ1-2
CATKLAGTGGRGYTF
>-|TRBV29-1|TRBJ2-3
CSVDQGQGTDTQYF
>TRBD2|TRBV4-2|TRBJ2-2
CASSQETAGGTGELFF
>-|TRBV5-1|TRBJ2-3
CASSLAGDETDTQYF
>-|TRBV2|TRBJ2-3
CASSDAGRYTQYF
>TRBD1|TRBV4-2|TRBJ2-1
CASSQASGTGSSEEQFF
>TRBD1|TRBV6-5|TRBJ1-2
CASSYAGGQGAGGYTF
>-|TRBV20-1|TRBJ2-3
CSATSADTQYF
>-|TRBV20-1|TRBJ1-5
CSASGHGIQPQHF
>TRBD2|TRBV10-3|TRBJ2-3
CAISGLAGDVDTQYF
>TRBD1|TRBV28|TRBJ2-5
CASSLTGVPETQYF
>TRBD1|TRBV4-1|TRBJ1-1
CASSQADRVNTEAFF
>-|TRBV20-1|TRBJ2-5
CSAREGRRQGTQYF